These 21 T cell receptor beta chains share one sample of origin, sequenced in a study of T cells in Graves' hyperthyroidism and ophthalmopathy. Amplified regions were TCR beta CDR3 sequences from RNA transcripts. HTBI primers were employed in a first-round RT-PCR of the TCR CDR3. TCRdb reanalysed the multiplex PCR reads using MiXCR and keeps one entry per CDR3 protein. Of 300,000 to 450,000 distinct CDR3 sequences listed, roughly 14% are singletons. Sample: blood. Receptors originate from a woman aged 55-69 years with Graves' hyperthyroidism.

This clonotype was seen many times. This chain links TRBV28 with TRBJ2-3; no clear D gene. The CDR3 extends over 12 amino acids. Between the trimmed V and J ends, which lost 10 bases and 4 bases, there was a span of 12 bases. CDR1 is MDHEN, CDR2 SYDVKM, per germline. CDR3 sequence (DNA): TGTGCCACCCAGGCAGTGGCAGATACGCAGTATTTT. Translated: CATQAVADTQYF.

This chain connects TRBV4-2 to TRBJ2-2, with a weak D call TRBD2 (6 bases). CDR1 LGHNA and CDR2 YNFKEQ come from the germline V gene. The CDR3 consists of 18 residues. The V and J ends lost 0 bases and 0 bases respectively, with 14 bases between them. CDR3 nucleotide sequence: TGTGCCAGCAGCCAAGAAGTCGGCGGGAAGCCGAACACCGGGGAGCTGTTTTTT. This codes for CASSQEVGGKPNTGELFF.

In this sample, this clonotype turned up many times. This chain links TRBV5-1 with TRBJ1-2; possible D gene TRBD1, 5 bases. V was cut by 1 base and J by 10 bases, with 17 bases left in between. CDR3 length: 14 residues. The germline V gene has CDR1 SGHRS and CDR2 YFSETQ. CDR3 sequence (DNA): TGCGCCAGCAGCTTGCTGGGGGACTCCCTCGACTACACCTTC. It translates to CASSLLGDSLDYTF.

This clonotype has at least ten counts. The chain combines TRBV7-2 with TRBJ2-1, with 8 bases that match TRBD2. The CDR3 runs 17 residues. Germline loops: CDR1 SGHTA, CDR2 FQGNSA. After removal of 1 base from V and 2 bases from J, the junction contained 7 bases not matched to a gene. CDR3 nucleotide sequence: TGTGCCAGCAGCTTAGGAGGTTCTAGCGGGCCCTACAATGAGCAGTTCTTC. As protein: CASSLGGSSGPYNEQFF.

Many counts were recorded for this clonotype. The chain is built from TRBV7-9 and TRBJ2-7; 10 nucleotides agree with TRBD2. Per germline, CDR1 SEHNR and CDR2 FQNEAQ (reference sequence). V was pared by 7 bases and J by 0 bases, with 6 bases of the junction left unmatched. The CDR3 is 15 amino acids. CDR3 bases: TGTGCCAGCATCCCTTCTAGCGGGGGCTCCTACGAGCAGTACTTC. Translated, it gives CASIPSSGGSYEQYF.

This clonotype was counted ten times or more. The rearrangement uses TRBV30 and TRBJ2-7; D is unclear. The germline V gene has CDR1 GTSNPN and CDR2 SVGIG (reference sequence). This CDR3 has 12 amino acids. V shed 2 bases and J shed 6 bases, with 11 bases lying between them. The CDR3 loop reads CAWSIGIGEQYF. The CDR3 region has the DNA TGTGCCTGGAGTATAGGGATCGGCGAGCAGTACTTC.

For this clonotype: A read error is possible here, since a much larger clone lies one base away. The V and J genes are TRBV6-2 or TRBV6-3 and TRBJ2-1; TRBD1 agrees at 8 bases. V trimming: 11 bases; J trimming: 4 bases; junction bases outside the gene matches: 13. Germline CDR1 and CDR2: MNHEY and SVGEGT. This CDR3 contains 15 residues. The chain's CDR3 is CAGTQWTGPYNEQFF. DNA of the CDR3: TGTGCCGGCACCCAGTGGACAGGGCCATACAATGAGCAGTTCTTC.

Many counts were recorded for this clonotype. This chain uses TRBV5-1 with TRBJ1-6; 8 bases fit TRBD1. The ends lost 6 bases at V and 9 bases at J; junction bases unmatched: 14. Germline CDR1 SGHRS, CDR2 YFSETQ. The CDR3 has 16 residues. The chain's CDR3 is CASTEDRVKGSSPLHF. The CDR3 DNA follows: TGCGCCAGCACCGAGGACAGGGTGAAGGGTAGTTCACCCCTCCACTTT.

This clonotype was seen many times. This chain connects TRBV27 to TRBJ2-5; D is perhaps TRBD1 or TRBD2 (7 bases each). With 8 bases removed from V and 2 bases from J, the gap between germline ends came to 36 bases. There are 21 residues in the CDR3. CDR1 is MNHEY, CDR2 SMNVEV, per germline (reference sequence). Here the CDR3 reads CASDQLFASGRTDRFQETQYF. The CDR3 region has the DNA TGTGCCAGCGATCAATTATTTGCCTCCGGGAGGACGGACAGGTTTCAAGAGACCCAGTACTTC.

The CDR3 protein is CAGREVGYEQYF. The CDR3 coding sequence is TGTGCCGGGCGGGAGGTTGGCTACGAGCAGTACTTC. The V gene is TRBV2, the J gene TRBJ2-7, with 8 bases aligning to TRBD2. The V and J ends lost 11 bases and 3 bases, in that order; junction bases with no gene match: 6. Germline V CDR1 and CDR2: SNHLY, FYNNEI. This CDR3 comprises 12 residues.

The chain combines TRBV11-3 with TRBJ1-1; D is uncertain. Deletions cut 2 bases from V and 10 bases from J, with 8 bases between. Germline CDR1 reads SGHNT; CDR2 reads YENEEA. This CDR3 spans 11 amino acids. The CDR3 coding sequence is TGTGCCAGCAGCTTACGGTCCGGAGCTTTCTTT. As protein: CASSLRSGAFF.

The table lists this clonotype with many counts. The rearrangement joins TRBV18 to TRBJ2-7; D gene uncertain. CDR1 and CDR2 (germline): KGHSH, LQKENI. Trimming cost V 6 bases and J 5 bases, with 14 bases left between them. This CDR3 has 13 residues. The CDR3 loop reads CASSEQLVHEQYF. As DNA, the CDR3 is TGTGCCAGCTCTGAACAACTGGTCCACGAGCAGTACTTC.

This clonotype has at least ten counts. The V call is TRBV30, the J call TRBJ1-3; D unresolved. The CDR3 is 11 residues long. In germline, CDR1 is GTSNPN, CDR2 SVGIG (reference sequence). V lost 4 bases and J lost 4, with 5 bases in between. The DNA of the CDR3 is TGTGCCTGGACTACCGGAAACACCATATATTTT. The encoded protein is CAWTTGNTIYF.

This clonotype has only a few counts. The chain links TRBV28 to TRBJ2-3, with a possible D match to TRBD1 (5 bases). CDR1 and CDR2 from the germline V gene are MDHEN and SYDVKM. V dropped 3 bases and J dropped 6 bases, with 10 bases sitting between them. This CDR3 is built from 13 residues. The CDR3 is CASSLTKGDTQYF. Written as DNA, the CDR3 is TGTGCCAGCAGTTTGACCAAGGGGGATACGCAGTATTTT.

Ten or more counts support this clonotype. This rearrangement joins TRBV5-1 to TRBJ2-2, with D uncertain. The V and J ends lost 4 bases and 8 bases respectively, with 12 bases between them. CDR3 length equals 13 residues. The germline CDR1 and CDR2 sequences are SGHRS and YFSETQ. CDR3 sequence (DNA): TGCGCCAGCAGCCCGGGCCTTTTGGGGGAGCTGTTTTTT. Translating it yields CASSPGLLGELFF.

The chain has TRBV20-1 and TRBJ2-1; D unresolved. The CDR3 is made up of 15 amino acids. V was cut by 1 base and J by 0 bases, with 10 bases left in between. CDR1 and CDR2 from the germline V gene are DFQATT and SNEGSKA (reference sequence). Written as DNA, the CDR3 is TGCAGTGCTAGAGGGGCTCAAAGCTCCTACAATGAGCAGTTCTTC. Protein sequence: CSARGAQSSYNEQFF.

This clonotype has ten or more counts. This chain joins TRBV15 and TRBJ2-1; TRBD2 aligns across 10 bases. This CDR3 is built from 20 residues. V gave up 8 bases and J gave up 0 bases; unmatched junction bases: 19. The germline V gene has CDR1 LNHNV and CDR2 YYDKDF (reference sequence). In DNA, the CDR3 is TGTGCCACCCGACCTCCTCCGGGACTAGCGTCGGAAGGCTCCTACAATGAGCAGTTCTTC. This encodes CATRPPPGLASEGSYNEQFF.

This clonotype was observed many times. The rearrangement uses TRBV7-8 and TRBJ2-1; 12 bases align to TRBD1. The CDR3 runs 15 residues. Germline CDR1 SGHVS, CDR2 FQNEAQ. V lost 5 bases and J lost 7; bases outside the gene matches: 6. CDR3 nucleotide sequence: TGTGCCAGCAGCGCCCGGGACAGGGGGCTAAATGAGCAGTTCTTC. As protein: CASSARDRGLNEQFF.

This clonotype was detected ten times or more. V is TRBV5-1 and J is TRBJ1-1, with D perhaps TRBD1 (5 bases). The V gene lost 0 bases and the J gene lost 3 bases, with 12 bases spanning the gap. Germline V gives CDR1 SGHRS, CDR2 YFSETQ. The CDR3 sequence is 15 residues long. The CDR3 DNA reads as TGCGCCAGCAGCTTGGTCGACAGTGGGTACACTGAAGCTTTCTTT. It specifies CASSLVDSGYTEAFF.

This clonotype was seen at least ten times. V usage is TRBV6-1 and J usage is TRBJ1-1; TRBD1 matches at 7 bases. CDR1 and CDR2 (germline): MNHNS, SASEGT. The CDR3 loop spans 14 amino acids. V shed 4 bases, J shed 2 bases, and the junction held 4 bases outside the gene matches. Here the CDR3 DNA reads TGTGCCAGCAGTGCCTCAGGGGGTAACACTGAAGCTTTCTTT. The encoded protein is CASSASGGNTEAFF.

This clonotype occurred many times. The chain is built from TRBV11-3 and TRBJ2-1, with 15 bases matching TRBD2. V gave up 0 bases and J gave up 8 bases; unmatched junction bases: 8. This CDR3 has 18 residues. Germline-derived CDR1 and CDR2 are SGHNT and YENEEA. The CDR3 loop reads CASSLEPPGLAGGDEQFF. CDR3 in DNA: TGTGCCAGCAGCTTAGAGCCGCCCGGACTAGCGGGAGGGGATGAGCAGTTCTTC.